One and the same sample provided the 21 T cell receptor beta chains below, sequenced in a study of cytomegalovirus exposure and HLA in healthy donors (dated by TCRdb to the late 2010s). The library was made by the immunoSEQ multiplex PCR assay. A mixture of 60 forward primers for TCR Vbeta segments and 13 reverse primers for TCR Jbeta segments was used in the multiplex PCR. TCRdb re-hosts the immuneACCESS table, in-frame sequences only. Its copies lack some clones; in the studies checked, an unresolved V gene accounts for under half of them, and the cause for the rest is not known. The sample data list 110,000 to 150,000 clones, and about 75% of these were observed just once. 1.6% of the sample rests with the top ten. Sequences were obtained from PBMCs. The receptors derive from a woman aged 25-40 years in good health and CMV-seronegative.

The V call is TRBV6-4, the J call TRBJ1-2, with 8 bases identical to TRBD1. With 3 bases clipped from V and 9 bases from J, the junction kept 12 bases outside the gene matches. Germline lookup yields CDR1 MRHNA and CDR2 SNTAGT. This CDR3 is built from 15 residues. This CDR3 is CASSERKVRGHRYTF. DNA of the CDR3: TGTGCCAGCAGTGAGCGGAAAGTCAGGGGGCATCGCTACACCTTC.

This clone was seen only a few times. The chain joins TRBV10-1 to TRBJ2-7; D gene uncertain. The CDR3 extends over 15 amino acids. Germline lookup yields CDR1 WNHNN and CDR2 SYGVQD (reference sequence). V was pared by 0 bases and J by 0 bases, with 9 bases between. In nucleotides, the CDR3 is TGCGCCAGCAGTGAGTCGTGGTCTAGCTCCTACGAGCAGTACTTC. Amino acid sequence: CASSESWSSSYEQYF.

This chain uses TRBV6-8 with TRBJ2-7; 14 bases fit TRBD2. Germline V lookup: CDR1 MNHGY, CDR2 SAAAGT. The CDR3 contains 20 residues. Trimming removed 8 bases from V and 0 bases from J; junction bases left unmatched: 18. The CDR3, as DNA: TGTGCCAGCGGACCGCCGGGACAGGGGACTAGCGGGAGCTTCTCCTACGAGCAGTACTTC. It encodes CASGPPGQGTSGSFSYEQYF.

This clone was detected only once. The V call is TRBV28, the J call TRBJ1-4, with a weak D call TRBD1 (6 bases). The CDR3 spans 16 residues. The germline V gene encodes CDR1 MDHEN and CDR2 SYDVKM. V was clipped by 5 bases and J by 2 bases, with 15 bases between them. Here the CDR3 DNA reads TGTGCCAGCAGTACGTCTTTGGGGGCGACTAATGAAAAACTGTTTTTT. Protein product: CASSTSLGATNEKLFF.

This clone was found a few times. The chain recombines TRBV6-1 with TRBJ2-2; D possibly corresponds to TRBD1 (6 bases). The V and J ends lost 6 bases and 1 base respectively, with 12 bases between them. This CDR3 is built from 15 residues. Germline CDR1 is MNHNS and CDR2 is SASEGT. The CDR3 here is CASSAGTLNTGELFF. Written as DNA, the CDR3 is TGTGCCAGCAGCGCCGGGACATTGAACACCGGGGAGCTGTTTTTT.

CDR3 bases: TGTGCCTGGAGCACCAGGGGATCTGAAGCTTTCTTT. It codes for CAWSTRGSEAFF. This rearrangement joins TRBV30 to TRBJ1-1, with D perhaps matching TRBD1 (6 bases). Germline CDR1 is GTSNPN and CDR2 is SVGIG (reference sequence). V lost 3 bases and J 6 bases, leaving 11 bases between the germline ends. This CDR3 comprises 12 residues.

This chain connects TRBV18 to TRBJ1-6; D ambiguous. The V end was cut by 4 bases, the J end by 5 bases, with 15 bases between. CDR1 and CDR2 (germline): KGHSH, LQKENI. The length of the CDR3 is 16 residues. CDR3 sequence: CASSQASPTNNSPLHF. The CDR3 DNA sequence: TGTGCCAGCTCACAAGCAAGCCCTACCAATAATTCACCCCTCCACTTT.

The CDR3 spells CASSIGGRRSNYGYTF. The CDR3 DNA sequence: TGTGCCAGTAGTATTGGGGGCAGGCGATCTAACTATGGCTACACCTTC. The gene calls are TRBV19 and TRBJ1-2, with a possible D match to TRBD1 (6 bases). The CDR3 runs to 16 residues. V was trimmed by 3 bases and J by 0 bases, leaving 14 bases between them. From germline, CDR1 is LNHDA and CDR2 SQIVND (reference sequence).

The V gene is TRBV7-3, the J gene TRBJ2-2; D gene unclear. The length of the CDR3 is 15 residues. Germline V gives CDR1 SGHTA, CDR2 FQGTGA. The V end was cut by 5 bases, the J end by 4 bases, with 14 bases between. CDR3 loop: CASSPQITATGELFF. The CDR3 bases are TGTGCCAGCAGCCCCCAGATCACAGCCACCGGGGAGCTGTTTTTT. Variable domain in full (rest from reference TRBV7-3 and TRBJ2-2): GAGVSQTPSNKVTEKGKYVELRCDPISGHTALYWYRQSLGQGPEFLIYFQGTGAADDSGLPNDRFFAVRPEGSVSTLKIQRTERGDSAVYLCASSPQITATGELFFGEGSRLTVL.

The sample holds a few counts of this clone. The rearrangement links TRBV7-3 to TRBJ2-3, with a weak D call TRBD1 (7 bases). The CDR3 extends over 15 amino acids. CDR1 SGHTA and CDR2 FQGTGA come from the germline V gene. V was shortened by 2 bases and J by 2 bases, with 11 bases between the two germline ends. Written as DNA, the CDR3 is TGTGCCAGCAGCTTACGGAGGGGGCCCACAGATACGCAGTATTTT. It encodes CASSLRRGPTDTQYF.

The J gene is TRBJ2-6, the V gene TRBV2; no firm D call. Germline V gives CDR1 SNHLY, CDR2 FYNNEI. The V gene lost 0 bases and the J gene lost 0 bases, with 3 bases spanning the gap. The CDR3 contains 15 residues. CDR3 bases: TGTGCCAGCAGTGAAGCCAGCTCTGGGGCCAACGTCCTGACTTTC. This codes for CASSEASSGANVLTF.

The chain carries TRBV5-1 and TRBJ1-2, with D possibly matching TRBD1 (6 bases). This CDR3 has 15 amino acids. Germline lookup yields CDR1 SGHRS and CDR2 YFSETQ. Trimming took off 1 base at V and 0 bases at J, with 10 bases between the two ends. CDR3 amino acids: CASSLQQGANYGYTF. CDR3 bases: TGCGCCAGCAGCTTGCAACAGGGCGCTAACTATGGCTACACCTTC.

The V gene is TRBV5-1, the J gene TRBJ1-2; 7 nucleotides line up with TRBD1. Losses at the gene ends were 2 bases for V and 0 bases for J; bases not matched to a gene: 4. The V gene's germline CDR1 is SGHRS and CDR2 YFSETQ. CDR3 length: 15 amino acids. CDR3 bases: TGCGCCAGCAGCTTCGAGACAGGGACTAACTATGGCTACACCTTC. It specifies CASSFETGTNYGYTF.

This chain joins TRBV6-6 and TRBJ2-5, with D perhaps TRBD1 (5 bases). Germline CDR1 reads MNHNY; CDR2 reads SVGAGI (reference sequence). The CDR3 covers 13 residues. Trimming shortened V by 3 bases and J by 4 bases, and 9 bases separated the two germline ends. Here the CDR3 DNA reads TGTGCCAGCAGTTATTCTGGGGCAGAGACCCAGTACTTC. Protein sequence: CASSYSGAETQYF.

The chain combines TRBV7-9 with TRBJ2-1, with no clear D. Trimming removed 5 bases at V and 6 bases at J, with 11 bases between. The CDR3 runs 13 residues. In germline, CDR1 is SEHNR, CDR2 FQNEAQ (reference sequence). The CDR3 loop reads CASSLFDSNEQFF. The CDR3 DNA follows: TGTGCCAGCAGCCTTTTTGACTCCAATGAGCAGTTCTTC.

The chain recombines TRBV2 with TRBJ2-1; 10 nucleotides match TRBD2. The CDR3 extends over 15 amino acids. Trimming at V came to 4 bases and at J to 10 bases, leaving 10 bases not matched to a gene. CDR1 is SNHLY, CDR2 FYNNEI, per germline. This chain's CDR3 is CASSASGGVFTEQFF. For the CDR3, the DNA is TGTGCCAGCAGTGCCAGCGGGGGGGTGTTCACCGAGCAGTTCTTC. Together with reference TRBV2 and TRBJ2-1, the CDR3 gives the full variable domain: EPEVTQTPSHQVTQMGQEVILRCVPISNHLYFYWYRQILGQKVEFLVSFYNNEISEKSEIFDDQFSVERPDGSNFTLKIRSTKLEDSAMYFCASSASGGVFTEQFFGPGTRLTVL.

In the case of this clone: The germline gene is not matched at one end of the junction; a read error may be the cause. CDR3 sequence: CASSSRLAGPQNF. CDR3 nucleotides: TGTGCCAGCAGTTCTCGACTAGCGGGACCCCAGAACTTC. V gene TRBV28 combines with J gene TRBJ2-5; 11 bases agree with TRBD2. CDR3 length equals 13 residues. CDR1 is MDHEN and CDR2 is SYDVKM in the germline V gene. Variable domain in full (rest from reference TRBV28 and TRBJ2-5): DVKVTQSSRYLVKRTGEKVFLECVQDMDHENMFWYRQDPGLGLRLIYFSYDVKMKEKGDIPEGYSVSREKKERFSLILESASTNQTSMYLCASSSRLAGPQNFGPGTRLLVL.

V gene TRBV5-1 combines with J gene TRBJ1-5; no definite D call. V lost 0 bases to trimming and J lost 6 bases, with 13 bases between them. The germline CDR1 and CDR2 sequences are SGHRS and YFSETQ. The CDR3 runs to 15 residues. The CDR3 reads CASSLGTGGGQPQHF. In DNA form, the CDR3 reads TGCGCCAGCAGCTTGGGGACGGGAGGTGGTCAGCCCCAGCATTTT.

This clone was observed a single time. V usage is TRBV5-4 and J usage is TRBJ1-2, with TRBD1 matching 8 bases. The CDR3 has 14 amino acids. Trimming at V came to 3 bases and at J to 4 bases, leaving 5 bases not matched to a gene. CDR1 is SGHNT and CDR2 is YYREEE in the germline V gene (reference sequence). DNA for the CDR3: TGTGCCAGCAGCTGGCAGGGGGCAGGCTATGGCTACACCTTC. Translating it yields CASSWQGAGYGYTF.

The rearrangement uses TRBV19 and TRBJ1-5; 7 bases fit TRBD1. Per the germline V gene, CDR1 is LNHDA and CDR2 is SQIVND (reference sequence). Trimming at V came to 9 bases and at J to 1 base, leaving 12 bases not matched to a gene. The CDR3 is 16 amino acids. In nucleotides, the CDR3 is TGTGCCAGCCACGAAGAGGGGGCTTGGAGCAATCAGCCCCAGCATTTT. Protein product: CASHEEGAWSNQPQHF.

This clone has just one count. The chain has TRBV7-2 and TRBJ1-6, with a possible D match to TRBD1 (6 bases). The length of the CDR3 is 14 residues. Trimming cost V 3 bases and J 7 bases, with 10 bases left between them. Germline-derived CDR1 and CDR2 are SGHTA and FQGNSA. In nucleotides, the CDR3 is TGTGCCAGCAGCTTGGGGGCGAGGAATTCACCCCTCCACTTT. It is translated as CASSLGARNSPLHF.